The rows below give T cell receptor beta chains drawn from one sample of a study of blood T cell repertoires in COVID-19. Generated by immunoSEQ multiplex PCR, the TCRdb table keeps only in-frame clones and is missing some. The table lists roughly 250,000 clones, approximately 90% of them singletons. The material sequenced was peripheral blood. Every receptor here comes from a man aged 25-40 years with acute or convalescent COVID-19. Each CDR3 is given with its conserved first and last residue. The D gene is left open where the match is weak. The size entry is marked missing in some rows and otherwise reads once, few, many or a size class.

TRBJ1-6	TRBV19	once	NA	CASSLGGEVVNSPLHF	TGTGCCAGTAGTCTCGGGGGAGAAGTTGTTAATTCACCCCTCCACTTT
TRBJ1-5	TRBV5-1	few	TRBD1	CASSLGQGDQPQHF	TGCGCCAGCAGCCTGGGACAGGGGGATCAGCCCCAGCATTTT
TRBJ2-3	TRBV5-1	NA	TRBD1	CASSPDRPADTQYF	TGCGCCAGCAGCCCGGACAGGCCGGCAGATACGCAGTATTTT
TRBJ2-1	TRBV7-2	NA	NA	CASSRWGDGYEQFF	TGTGCCAGCAGCCGGTGGGGGGATGGCTATGAGCAGTTCTTC
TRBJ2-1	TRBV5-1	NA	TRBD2	CASSLPGTSGRANEQFF	TGCGCCAGCAGCCTACCCGGGACTAGCGGGAGGGCCAATGAGCAGTTCTTC
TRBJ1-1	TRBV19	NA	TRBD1	CASSQRQGTEAFF	TGTGCCAGTAGTCAAAGACAGGGAACTGAAGCTTTCTTT
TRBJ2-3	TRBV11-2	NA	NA	CASSFTAPSTDTQYF	TGTGCCAGCAGCTTTACTGCTCCTAGCACAGATACGCAGTATTTT
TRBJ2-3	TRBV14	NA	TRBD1	CASSPIQGSTDTQYF	TGTGCCAGCAGCCCGATACAGGGGAGCACAGATACGCAGTATTTT
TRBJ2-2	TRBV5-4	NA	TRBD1	CASSFDRVGELFF	TGTGCCAGCAGCTTCGACAGGGTAGGGGAGCTGTTTTTT
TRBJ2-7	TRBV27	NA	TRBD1	CASSPWQGARGEQYF	TGTGCCAGCAGTCCCTGGCAGGGGGCGAGGGGCGAGCAGTACTTC
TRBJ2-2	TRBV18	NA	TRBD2	CASSPSGRANTGELFF	TGTGCCAGCTCACCATCCGGGAGGGCGAACACCGGGGAGCTGTTTTTT
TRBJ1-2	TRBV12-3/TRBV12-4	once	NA	CASRIGQGGYTF	TGTGCCAGCAGAATCGGACAAGGTGGCTACACCTTC
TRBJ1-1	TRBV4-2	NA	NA	CASSLRQNTEAFF	TGTGCCAGCAGCCTCAGGCAGAACACTGAAGCTTTCTTT
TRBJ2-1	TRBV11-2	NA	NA	CASSSSMGPNEQFF	TGTGCCAGCAGCTCCTCAATGGGGCCCAATGAGCAGTTCTTC
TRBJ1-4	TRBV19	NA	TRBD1	CASSIASRGRTNEKLFF	TGTGCCAGTAGTATAGCTTCCAGGGGGCGGACTAATGAAAAACTGTTTTTT
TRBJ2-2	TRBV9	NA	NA	CASSVGTGLNTGELFF	TGTGCCAGCAGCGTGGGAACAGGGCTGAACACCGGGGAGCTGTTTTTT
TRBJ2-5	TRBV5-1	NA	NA	CASSLVGGEETQYF	TGCGCCAGCAGCTTGGTAGGGGGGGAAGAGACCCAGTACTTC
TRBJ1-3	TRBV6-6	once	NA	CASSTQGENTIYF	TGTGCCAGCAGCACACAGGGTGAAAACACCATATATTTT
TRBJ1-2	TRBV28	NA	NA	CASSLRTTHYGYTF	TGTGCCAGCAGTTTGAGGACTACTCACTATGGCTACACCTTC
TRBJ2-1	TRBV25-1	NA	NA	CASTLAGGNYNEQFF	TGTGCCAGCACTCTCGCGGGCGGGAACTACAATGAGCAGTTCTTC
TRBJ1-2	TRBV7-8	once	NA	CASSLVSRDTGYTF	TGTGCCAGCAGCTTAGTGTCCCGGGACACAGGCTACACCTTC
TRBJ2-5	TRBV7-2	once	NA	CASSFSAGRVSQYF	TGTGCCAGCAGCTTTTCAGCGGGTAGGGTTTCCCAGTACTTC
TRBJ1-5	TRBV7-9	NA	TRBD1	CASSLDRGPQHF	TGTGCCAGCAGCTTAGACAGGGGGCCCCAGCATTTT
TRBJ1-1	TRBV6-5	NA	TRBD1	CASSLRQGFAFF	TGTGCCAGCAGTCTCCGACAGGGATTCGCTTTCTTT
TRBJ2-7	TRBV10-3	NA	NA	CAGGAGNEQYF	TGTGCCGGGGGGGCCGGCAACGAGCAGTACTTC
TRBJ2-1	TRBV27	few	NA	CASSPYGRRSYNEQFF	TGTGCCAGCAGTCCATACGGGAGACGCTCCTACAATGAGCAGTTCTTC
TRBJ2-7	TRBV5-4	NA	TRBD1	CASSGGQVYDEQYF	TGTGCCAGCAGCGGCGGACAGGTTTATGACGAGCAGTACTTC
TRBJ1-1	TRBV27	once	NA	CASGIGGAFF	TGTGCCAGCGGGATCGGAGGAGCTTTCTTT
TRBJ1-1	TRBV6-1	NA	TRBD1	CASRPGQGEAFF	TGTGCCAGCAGACCGGGACAGGGTGAAGCTTTCTTT
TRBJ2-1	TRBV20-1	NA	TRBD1	CSASDSGTGNEQFF	TGCAGTGCTAGTGATTCCGGGACAGGGAATGAGCAGTTCTTC
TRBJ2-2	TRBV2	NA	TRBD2	CASSGLAGANTGELFF	TGTGCCAGCAGTGGACTAGCGGGCGCGAACACCGGGGAGCTGTTTTTT
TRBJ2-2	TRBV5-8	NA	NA	CASRVGRVTTGELFF	TGTGCCAGCAGGGTGGGCAGGGTGACCACCGGGGAGCTGTTTTTT
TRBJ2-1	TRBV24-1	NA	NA	CATSDISDRHSYNEQFF	TGTGCCACCAGTGATATATCTGACAGGCATTCTTACAATGAGCAGTTCTTC
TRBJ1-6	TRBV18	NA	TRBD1	CASSPQSPGTGIGSPLHF	TGTGCCAGCTCACCACAAAGTCCCGGGACAGGGATCGGTTCACCCCTCCACTTT
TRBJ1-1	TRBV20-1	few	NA	CSASPPRDSVEAFF	TGCAGTGCTAGTCCCCCCCGGGACTCCGTCGAAGCTTTCTTT
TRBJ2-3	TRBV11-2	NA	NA	CASKLRMRQSTDTQYF	TGTGCCAGCAAGCTTAGGATGAGACAGAGCACAGATACGCAGTATTTT
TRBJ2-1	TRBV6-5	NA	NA	CASSPPAGGQFF	TGTGCCAGCAGTCCTCCAGCCGGGGGGCAGTTCTTC
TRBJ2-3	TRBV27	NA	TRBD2	CASSFRYGRSTDTQYF	TGTGCCAGCAGTTTTCGCTACGGGAGGAGCACAGATACGCAGTATTTT
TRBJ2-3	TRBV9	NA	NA	CASSVEHGDTDTQYF	TGTGCCAGCAGCGTAGAACACGGAGACACAGATACGCAGTATTTT
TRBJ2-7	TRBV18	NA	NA	CASSTNLGGRAGEQYF	TGTGCCAGCTCAACGAACCTAGGGGGGAGGGCCGGAGAGCAGTACTTC